A single sample is the source of the 23 T cell receptor beta chains below, sequenced in a study of T cells in Graves' hyperthyroidism and ophthalmopathy. RNA transcripts provided the source from which TCR beta CDR3 regions were amplified. The TCR CDR3 first-round RT-PCR relied on the HTBI primer set. MiXCR, applied by TCRdb to the multiplex PCR reads, yields one record per CDR3 protein. The repertoire consists of more than 300,000 distinct CDR3 sequences, with approximately 15% occurring once and the leading ten covering around a fifth. The sample consisted of blood. The receptors were gathered from a woman in her 30s with Graves' ophthalmopathy.

J is TRBJ2-1 and V is TRBV29-1, with no clear D. From germline, CDR1 is SQVTM and CDR2 ANQGSEA. The CDR3 has 11 amino acids. V was clipped by 1 base and J by 8 bases, with 6 bases between them. The CDR3 region has the DNA TGCAGCGTTGAAGGCTTGGATGAGCAGTTCTTC. Encoded protein: CSVEGLDEQFF.

Ten or more counts support this clonotype. The chain couples TRBV6-2 or TRBV6-3 to TRBJ2-7, with unresolved D. The CDR3 spans 11 residues. Germline V gene sequence: CDR1 MNHEY, CDR2 SVGEGT. V shed 3 bases and J shed 7 bases, with 7 bases lying between them. The CDR3 sequence: CASSYLQEQYF. CDR3 coding DNA: TGTGCCAGCAGTTATTTACAGGAGCAGTACTTC.

This clonotype was seen ten or more times. CDR3 region: CASSMNSNQPQHF. As DNA, the CDR3 is TGTGCCAGCAGTATGAATAGCAATCAGCCCCAGCATTTT. This chain connects TRBV6-1 to TRBJ1-5; no reliable D call. The length of the CDR3 is 13 residues. The germline V and J ends were trimmed by 5 bases and 0 bases, with 5 bases remaining between them. Germline CDR1 and CDR2: MNHNS and SASEGT.

Written as DNA, the CDR3 is TGTGCCAGCAGGTCGGTTGTTGAGCAGTTCTTC. This encodes CASRSVVEQFF. The J gene is TRBJ2-1, the V gene TRBV27; D gene uncertain. V shed 6 bases and J shed 9 bases, with 9 bases lying between them. The germline gives CDR1 MNHEY, CDR2 SMNVEV (reference sequence). The CDR3 sequence is 11 residues long.

V gene TRBV4-1 combines with J gene TRBJ2-3; D is unresolved. The CDR3 totals 13 residues. CDR1 is MGHRA, CDR2 YSYEKL, per germline. V was clipped by 1 base and J by 4 bases, with 6 bases between them. CDR3 sequence: CASSQGEADTQYF. As DNA, the CDR3 is TGCGCCAGCAGCCAAGGAGAGGCAGATACGCAGTATTTT.

This clonotype was counted many times. The chain employs TRBV29-1 and TRBJ1-2, with D unclear. V was trimmed by 2 bases and J by 4 bases, leaving 17 bases between them. In germline, CDR1 is SQVTM, CDR2 ANQGSEA. The CDR3 is made up of 15 amino acids. CDR3 loop: CSVETPAKFGYGYTF. CDR3 in DNA: TGCAGCGTTGAAACCCCCGCGAAGTTCGGCTATGGCTACACCTTC.

The chain uses TRBV4-1 and TRBJ1-1; D gene uncertain. The germline CDR1 and CDR2 sequences are MGHRA and YSYEKL. V lost 2 bases, J lost 1 base, and 11 bases lay in between. The CDR3 sequence is 15 residues long. CDR3 nucleotide sequence: TGCGCCAGCAGCCAACCCTGGAGGGAGAACACTGAAGCTTTCTTT. Its translation: CASSQPWRENTEAFF.

The sample holds many counts of this clonotype. The V gene is TRBV20-1, the J gene TRBJ2-3; D remains unclear. Trimming left V 3 bases short and J 4 bases short, with 5 bases between. The germline V gene has CDR1 DFQATT and CDR2 SNEGSKA (reference sequence). The CDR3 contains 11 residues. The DNA for the CDR3 is TGCAGTGCTAGCCGCCCAGATACGCAGTATTTT. The encoded protein is CSASRPDTQYF.

The V gene is TRBV4-1, the J gene TRBJ1-5; 9 nucleotides match TRBD1. In germline, CDR1 is MGHRA, CDR2 YSYEKL. This CDR3 has 16 amino acids. The V and J ends lost 1 base and 6 bases, in that order; junction bases with no gene match: 7. The chain's CDR3 is CASSQVYRGRGQPQHF. DNA of the CDR3: TGCGCCAGCAGCCAAGTCTACAGGGGGCGAGGTCAGCCCCAGCATTTT.

The V call is TRBV6-2 or TRBV6-3, the J call TRBJ2-5; either TRBD1 or TRBD2 may supply D (5 bases each). CDR3 length: 15 residues. Trimming removed 6 bases from V and 5 bases from J, with 19 bases in between. Germline V lookup: CDR1 MNHEY, CDR2 SVGEGT. The CDR3 sequence: CASSQGRGAGETQYF. For the CDR3, the DNA is TGTGCCAGCAGCCAGGGTCGAGGGGCCGGGGAGACCCAGTACTTC.

The rearrangement uses TRBV19 and TRBJ1-5; D is uncertain. The length of the CDR3 is 13 residues. From germline, CDR1 is LNHDA and CDR2 SQIVND (reference sequence). The ends were cut back, 4 bases at V and 7 bases at J, with 11 bases in the middle. DNA for the CDR3: TGTGCCAGTAGTAAAGGGAATAGCCAGCCCCAGCATTTT. Translating it yields CASSKGNSQPQHF.

This chain connects TRBV27 to TRBJ1-4; 9 bases fit TRBD1. Germline CDR1 reads MNHEY; CDR2 reads SMNVEV (reference sequence). V lost 4 bases and J lost 6; bases outside the gene matches: 6. CDR3 length: 15 residues. The CDR3 nucleotides are TGTGCCAGCAGTTCCGGACAGGGGCAGGATGAAAAACTGTTTTTT. Translating it yields CASSSGQGQDEKLFF.

The rearrangement links TRBV2 to TRBJ2-5; D possibly uses TRBD1 or TRBD2 (5 bases each). V lost 7 bases to trimming and J lost 5 bases, with 23 bases between them. CDR3 length: 16 amino acids. Germline V gene data show CDR1 as SNHLY and CDR2 as FYNNEI. This CDR3 is CASNHPPGYGTETQYF. The CDR3 coding sequence is TGTGCCAGCAACCACCCACCGGGTTATGGGACGGAGACCCAGTACTTC.

This clonotype was seen repeatedly, ten times or more. The rearrangement uses TRBV2 and TRBJ2-2, with D possibly being TRBD1 (6 bases). The germline CDR1 and CDR2 sequences are SNHLY and FYNNEI. V was trimmed by 7 bases and J by 3 bases, leaving 15 bases between them. The CDR3 runs to 15 residues. DNA of the CDR3: TGTGCCAGCAAACAGCACAGGGCGGACACCGGGGAGCTGTTTTTT. This translates into CASKQHRADTGELFF.

This clonotype was counted between two and nine times. The chain joins TRBV28 to TRBJ2-2, with D possibly called TRBD1 or TRBD2 (7 bases each). This CDR3 has 15 residues. The ends were cut back, 6 bases at V and 4 bases at J, with 15 bases in the middle. CDR1 is MDHEN, CDR2 SYDVKM, per germline. The CDR3 loop reads CASRATGRGTGELFF. CDR3 nucleotide sequence: TGTGCCAGCAGGGCGACAGGGAGGGGCACCGGGGAGCTGTTTTTT.

On this clonotype: A single base separates this from a much larger clone, so it may be a read error. This sequence joins TRBV20-1 and TRBJ2-6; D gene unclear. The CDR3 is made up of 13 amino acids. CDR1 and CDR2 from the germline V gene are DFQATT and SNEGSKA (reference sequence). Deletions cut 1 base from V and 3 bases from J, with 4 bases between. The DNA of the CDR3 is TGCAGTGCTAGAGTTGATGGGGCCAACGTCCTGACTTTC. Protein sequence: CSARVDGANVLTF.

As concerns this clonotype: A clone one base away is much larger, so this may be a read error. The conserved phenylalanine or tryptophan normally closing the CDR3 is absent here, so this likely arose from a read error. This rearrangement joins TRBV6-2 or TRBV6-3 to TRBJ1-6, with 7 bases matching TRBD1. CDR1 is MNHEY, CDR2 SVGEGT, per germline. The ends lost 7 bases at V and 3 bases at J; junction bases unmatched: 6. This CDR3 comprises 15 residues. Written as DNA, the CDR3 is TGTGCCAGCACTATGACAGGGAACTATAATTCACCCCTCCACGTT. Residues: CASTMTGNYNSPLHV.

V is TRBV20-1 and J is TRBJ2-7, with D uncertain. The V end lost 6 bases, the J end lost 3 bases, and 15 bases lay between the germline ends. The germline gives CDR1 DFQATT, CDR2 SNEGSKA (reference sequence). The CDR3 is 13 residues long. The CDR3 region is CSAENGPDYEQYF. The CDR3 region has the DNA TGCAGTGCCGAAAACGGCCCCGACTACGAGCAGTACTTC.

This clonotype was found many times. This chain links TRBV20-1 with TRBJ1-4; TRBD1 matches 7 bases. V dropped 2 bases and J dropped 4; count of bases not matched to a gene: 7. The CDR3 runs to 15 residues. From germline, CDR1 is DFQATT and CDR2 SNEGSKA (reference sequence). Written as DNA, the CDR3 is TGCAGTGCTAGAAACCGACAGGGAGTTAATGAAAAACTGTTTTTT. Its translation: CSARNRQGVNEKLFF.

This clonotype occurred many times. The chain has TRBV2 and TRBJ1-2; weak D call: TRBD1 (5 bases). Trimming stripped 8 bases from V and 2 bases from J, with 12 bases between. Germline V CDR1 and CDR2: SNHLY, FYNNEI. The CDR3 runs to 13 residues. The CDR3: CASPEGRNYGYTF. The CDR3 DNA reads TGTGCCAGCCCCGAGGGACGGAACTATGGCTACACCTTC.

This clonotype was seen only a few times. The chain has TRBV9 and TRBJ2-3; 10 bases agree with TRBD2. In germline, CDR1 is SGDLS, CDR2 YYNGEE. This CDR3 comprises 16 residues. The V and J ends lost 0 bases and 5 bases, in that order; junction bases with no gene match: 6. CDR3 nucleotide sequence: TGTGCCAGCAGCGTAGGAGGAGCGGGGGGGGGAGATACGCAGTATTTT. Encoded protein: CASSVGGAGGGDTQYF.

In its sample, this clonotype was seen many times. This chain links TRBV30 with TRBJ1-2; 8 bases map to TRBD1. The V gene's germline CDR1 is GTSNPN and CDR2 SVGIG (reference sequence). J was trimmed by 10 bases and V by 0 bases; bases with no gene match: 10. The CDR3 has 14 residues. The CDR3 reads CAWSVTAGQGTYTF. CDR3 nucleotides: TGTGCCTGGAGTGTAACCGCCGGACAGGGTACCTACACCTTC.

This clonotype was recorded at least ten times. The chain is built from TRBV29-1 and TRBJ2-1; D is possibly TRBD1 (6 bases). The CDR3 contains 14 residues. The germline V gene has CDR1 SQVTM and CDR2 ANQGSEA. V was shortened by 2 bases and J by 8 bases, with 16 bases between the two germline ends. The CDR3, as DNA: TGCAGCGTTGAATCCACCCAGGGGTGGGATGAGCAGTTCTTC. Protein product: CSVESTQGWDEQFF.